Below, 10 T cell receptor beta chains from the same sample are listed, as sequenced in a study of blood T cell repertoires in COVID-19. Produced via immunoSEQ multiplex PCR; TCRdb's table is partial and in-frame only. The sample lists roughly 210,000 clones; about nine tenths were seen once. Sequencing was carried out using PBMCs or T cells enriched from blood (not recorded which). The receptors originated from a young man in a cohort exposed to, infected with or recovered from COVID-19 (not recorded which).

The DNA of the CDR3 is TGTGCCAGCAGTAACAGGGGGGCCTACGAGCAGTACTTC. The encoded protein is CASSNRGAYEQYF. V gene TRBV25-1 combines with J gene TRBJ2-7; 8 bases match TRBD1. The CDR3 is 13 amino acids. After removal of 5 bases from V and 2 bases from J, the junction contained 2 bases not matched to a gene. CDR1 is MGHDK, CDR2 SYGVNS, per germline.

This chain connects TRBV27 to TRBJ2-3; TRBD2 matches at 11 bases. There are 18 residues in the CDR3. In germline, CDR1 is MNHEY, CDR2 SMNVEV (reference sequence). V lost 7 bases to trimming and J lost 2 bases; unmatched junction nucleotides: 14. The CDR3 sequence: CASNTGTSGPGATDTQYF. The CDR3, as DNA: TGTGCCAGCAATACCGGGACTAGCGGACCAGGGGCCACAGATACGCAGTATTTT.

V gene TRBV6-1 combines with J gene TRBJ2-3; 11 nucleotides align to TRBD2. This CDR3 has 16 residues. The J segment lost 3 bases and the V segment lost 3 bases, leaving 5 bases of the junction unmatched. Per the germline V gene, CDR1 is MNHNS and CDR2 is SASEGT. CDR3 sequence reads: CASSDIAGGPTDTQYF. In DNA, the CDR3 is TGTGCCAGCAGTGATATAGCGGGAGGGCCGACAGATACGCAGTATTTT.

The V gene is TRBV27, the J gene TRBJ2-7; 9 bases map to TRBD2. V shed 8 bases and J 3 bases; nucleotides not matched to a gene: 5. The CDR3 length is 13 residues. CDR1 and CDR2 from the germline V gene are MNHEY and SMNVEV (reference sequence). The chain's CDR3 is CASGLAGIYEQYF. CDR3 coding DNA: TGTGCCAGCGGGCTAGCGGGAATCTACGAGCAGTACTTC.

V is TRBV4-1 and J is TRBJ2-3; 10 positions match TRBD2. V trimming: 1 base; J trimming: 6 bases; junction bases outside the gene matches: 7. The CDR3 spans 16 residues. Germline V gene data show CDR1 as MGHRA and CDR2 as YSYEKL. CDR3 DNA: TGCGCCAGCAGCCAAGGGGGTAGCGGGAGGTTCGATACGCAGTATTTT. Amino acid sequence: CASSQGGSGRFDTQYF.

The chain has TRBV5-1 and TRBJ2-2; 10 nucleotides align to TRBD2. The CDR3 loop spans 15 amino acids. The germline V gene encodes CDR1 SGHRS and CDR2 YFSETQ. The ends lost 6 bases at V and 2 bases at J; junction bases unmatched: 4. The CDR3 loop is CASMSSGGNTGELFF. The CDR3 DNA follows: TGCGCCAGCATGTCTAGCGGGGGCAACACCGGGGAGCTGTTTTTT.

This sequence joins TRBV27 and TRBJ1-2; D gene uncertain. Germline CDR1 is MNHEY and CDR2 is SMNVEV (reference sequence). There are 14 residues in the CDR3. The V gene lost 0 bases and the J gene lost 7 bases, with 12 bases spanning the gap. CDR3 loop: CASSLSLGRSGYTF. As DNA, the CDR3 is TGTGCCAGCAGTTTATCGTTAGGGAGAAGTGGCTACACCTTC.

This clone appeared once. The V gene is TRBV11-3, the J gene TRBJ2-2, with TRBD2 matching over 8 bases. Germline V lookup: CDR1 SGHNT, CDR2 YENEEA. CDR3 length: 16 amino acids. V lost 3 bases, J lost 5 bases, and 8 bases stayed unmatched. The CDR3 nucleotides are TGTGCCAGCAGCTTGAATCGGGCGGGAGGAACCGGGGAGCTGTTTTTT. Amino acid sequence: CASSLNRAGGTGELFF.

This rearrangement joins TRBV19 to TRBJ2-5; TRBD2 is a possible D gene (6 bases). V was clipped by 1 base and J by 0 bases, with 9 bases between them. Looked up from germline, CDR1 is LNHDA and CDR2 is SQIVND (reference sequence). This CDR3 has 15 residues. CDR3 sequence (DNA): TGTGCCAGTAGTATAGGCGGGAAGTACCAAGAGACCCAGTACTTC. This translates into CASSIGGKYQETQYF.

The genes are TRBV6-5 and TRBJ1-4; 7 bases line up with TRBD1. The germline V gene has CDR1 MNHEY and CDR2 SVGAGI. The trim removed 6 bases at V and 5 bases at J, leaving 6 bases unmatched. This CDR3 comprises 14 residues. The CDR3 here is CASRTGLGNEKLFF. DNA for the CDR3: TGTGCCAGCAGGACAGGGCTTGGGAATGAAAAACTGTTTTTT.